These T cell receptor beta chains were read from a single sample in a study of T cell responses to AZD1222 COVID-19 vaccine. The protocol was immunoSEQ multiplex PCR, while the TCRdb copy is restricted to in-frame clones and leaves out a portion. Of 130,000 or so clones listed, under 95% are singletons. The sample in question was peripheral blood, obtained on day 0 of AZD1222 vaccination. These receptors were obtained from an adult in good health. CDR3s include the opening cysteine and the closing phenylalanine or tryptophan. Fields, in order: D gene, V gene, J gene, clone size, CDR3 DNA, CDR3 protein. D genes are given only for firm matches. Size tells how often a clone was seen (once, few, many) or the class of an expanded clone, and some rows leave it out.

NA,TRBV7-8,TRBJ1-2,NA,TGTGCCAGCAGCCCCAGGCGAGAAAACTATGGCTACACCTTC,CASSPRRENYGYTF
NA,TRBV19,TRBJ1-2,NA,TGTGCCAGTACCAACGATGCGTGGAGTACTAACTATGGCTACACCTTC,CASTNDAWSTNYGYTF
NA,TRBV2,TRBJ2-1,NA,TGTGCCACTAAAGGGAATGAGCAGTTCTTC,CATKGNEQFF
TRBD1,TRBV11-3,TRBJ2-1,few,TGTGCCAGCAGCTTAGATATTGGGACAGGGGCCCTCCAGGAGCAGTTCTTC,CASSLDIGTGALQEQFF
TRBD1,TRBV6-6,TRBJ1-5,NA,TGTGCCAGCAGAAGAGGACAGGGGGGTCAATCAGCCCAGCATTTT,CASRRGQGGQSAQHF
NA,TRBV7-3,TRBJ2-1,NA,TGTGCCAGCAGCTTACGGCAGGGGGGTGAGCAGTTCTTC,CASSLRQGGEQFF
NA,TRBV3-1/TRBV3-2,TRBJ2-5,NA,TGTGCCAGCAGCCAACCGACGCCGGGACGGTACCAAGAGACCCAGTACTTC,CASSQPTPGRYQETQYF
NA,TRBV29-1,TRBJ2-5,once,TGCAGCGTTCCCTTAGGGGGGAGCGCGGAGACCCAGTACTTC,CSVPLGGSAETQYF
NA,TRBV24-1,TRBJ2-3,NA,TGTGCCACCGGGGCCCGGGCGATGGGGAGAAGGGATACGCAGTATTTT,CATGARAMGRRDTQYF
NA,TRBV3-1/TRBV3-2,TRBJ2-7,once,TGTGCCAGCAGCCAACGGAATTACGAGCAGTACTTC,CASSQRNYEQYF
NA,TRBV10-3,TRBJ2-7,NA,TGTGCCATCAGTGAGGACAGCACCTACGAGCAGTACTTC,CAISEDSTYEQYF
NA,TRBV6-5,TRBJ1-4,NA,TGTGCCAGCAGCCGAAAAGTAGGTTCAAATGAAAAACTGTTTTTT,CASSRKVGSNEKLFF
NA,TRBV12-3/TRBV12-4,TRBJ2-3,NA,TGTGCCAGCAGTTTTGCCCCGGACAGCCGGTATTTT,CASSFAPDSRYF
TRBD2,TRBV4-2,TRBJ2-2,NA,TGTGCCAGCAGACCACCCGCGGGAGTCAGGGAGCTGTTTTTT,CASRPPAGVRELFF
NA,TRBV7-3,TRBJ1-1,NA,TGTGCCAGCAGCTTCGCAGGGAAGCGAGACACTGAAGCTTTCTTT,CASSFAGKRDTEAFF
TRBD1,TRBV6-6,TRBJ1-6,NA,TGTGCCAGCAGCCCAGTAGACAGGGACTATAATTCACCCCTCCACTTT,CASSPVDRDYNSPLHF
NA,TRBV7-2,TRBJ2-2,NA,TGTGCCAGCAGCTTATCGGCAGGGAAAGGCACCGGGGAGCTGTTTTTT,CASSLSAGKGTGELFF
NA,TRBV19,TRBJ1-1,NA,TGTGCCAGTACCTCTAGAGGGGCGAAGAACACTGAAGCTTTCTTT,CASTSRGAKNTEAFF
NA,TRBV9,TRBJ1-5,NA,TGTGCCAGCAGCGTAGAGGAGGGAACAGCCCAGCATTTT,CASSVEEGTAQHF
TRBD1,TRBV18,TRBJ2-2,NA,TGTGCCAGCTCTCTTGGACAGGCGAACACCGGGGAGCTGTTTTTT,CASSLGQANTGELFF
NA,TRBV18,TRBJ1-2,NA,TGTGCCAGCTCCCCATTGGACACAGCCTATGGCTACACCTTC,CASSPLDTAYGYTF
TRBD2,TRBV5-1,TRBJ2-7,NA,TGCGCCAGCAGCTTAATACTAGCGGGAGGGCCCTCGGGTCCCTACGAGCAGTACTTC,CASSLILAGGPSGPYEQYF
NA,TRBV19,TRBJ1-1,NA,TGTGCCAGTAGTATCATGGCGCAGGGGTCCACTGAAGCTTTCTTT,CASSIMAQGSTEAFF
NA,TRBV6-2/TRBV6-3,TRBJ1-1,few,TGTGCCAGCAGTTACTCTGGGGCAGCGGAAGCTTTCTTT,CASSYSGAAEAFF
TRBD1,TRBV19,TRBJ1-5,NA,TGTGCCAGTAGTATCGATACAGGGGGCTATCAGCCCCAGCATTTT,CASSIDTGGYQPQHF
TRBD1,TRBV19,TRBJ1-2,NA,TGTGCCAGTTCAAATCAGGGGGCAGGGTATGGCTACACCTTC,CASSNQGAGYGYTF
NA,TRBV5-1,TRBJ2-7,NA,TGCGCCAGCAGCTTGGGAACAGGGCAATTCACCTACGAGCAGTACTTC,CASSLGTGQFTYEQYF
NA,TRBV14,TRBJ2-2,NA,TGTGCCAGCAGCCAAACAAACACCGGGGAGCTGTTTTTT,CASSQTNTGELFF
NA,TRBV15,TRBJ2-5,few,TGTGCCACCAGCAGTAGAGGAGGGGGAGAGACCCAGTACTTC,CATSSRGGGETQYF
NA,TRBV27,TRBJ1-2,NA,TGTGCCAGCAGTTCAACAGGGAATGCAGGGGGCTACACCTTC,CASSSTGNAGGYTF
NA,TRBV7-2,TRBJ2-5,NA,TGTGCCAGCAGCGCTAGGGGGGGTGCGGAGACCCAGTACTTC,CASSARGGAETQYF
NA,TRBV2,TRBJ1-5,NA,TGTGCCAGCAGTGAAAGGCTGGGACCCCAAGAGGCCCAGCATTTT,CASSERLGPQEAQHF
NA,TRBV12-1,TRBJ1-5,NA,TGTGCCAGCAGCTTGCCCGGGCGCAATCAGCCCCAGCATTTT,CASSLPGRNQPQHF
NA,TRBV20-1,TRBJ2-5,NA,TGCAGTGCCTGGGTCCAAGAGACCCAGTACTTC,CSAWVQETQYF
NA,TRBV9,TRBJ1-2,NA,TGTGCCAGCACCGTCTCAGAATCCCCTAACTATGGCTACACCTTC,CASTVSESPNYGYTF
NA,TRBV19,TRBJ1-2,NA,TGTGCCAGCCACTCCCGGGGGAGATCCCACTATGGCTACACCTTC,CASHSRGRSHYGYTF
TRBD1,TRBV10-3,TRBJ1-2,NA,TGTGCCATCAGTCCGGACAGGGTGTATGGCTACACCTTC,CAISPDRVYGYTF
TRBD2,TRBV27,TRBJ2-5,NA,TGTGCCAGCAGCTTAATATGGGGACTACCTCAAGAGACCCAGTACTTC,CASSLIWGLPQETQYF
NA,TRBV21-1,TRBJ1-3,NA,TGTGCCAGCAGCACCTCGACAGGGGGCCTAAACACCATATATTTT,CASSTSTGGLNTIYF
NA,TRBV7-3,TRBJ1-1,NA,TGTGCCAGCAGCGCAGCGAGGGGCACTGAAGCTTTCTTT,CASSAARGTEAFF